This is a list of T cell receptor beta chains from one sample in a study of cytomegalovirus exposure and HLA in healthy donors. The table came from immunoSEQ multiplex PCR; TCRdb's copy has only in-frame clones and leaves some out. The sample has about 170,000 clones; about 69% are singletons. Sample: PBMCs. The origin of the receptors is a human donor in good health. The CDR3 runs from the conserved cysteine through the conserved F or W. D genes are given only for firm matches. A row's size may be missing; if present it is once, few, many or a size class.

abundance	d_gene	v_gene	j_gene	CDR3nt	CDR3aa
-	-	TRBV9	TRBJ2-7	TGTGCCAGCAGCCCCCCCGGCGGGGCTTCCGAGCAGTACTTC	CASSPPGGASEQYF
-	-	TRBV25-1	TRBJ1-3	TGTGCCAGCAGTGAACAGGGCCGAGGAAACACCATATATTTT	CASSEQGRGNTIYF
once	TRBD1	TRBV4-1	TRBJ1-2	TGCGCCAGCAGCCAGGGACAGGCAACCACTAACTATGGCTACACCTTC	CASSQGQATTNYGYTF
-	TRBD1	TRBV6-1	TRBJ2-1	TGTGCCAGCAGAGAAGAATTACGGGACAGGGGCCGTACGGAGCAGTTCTTC	CASREELRDRGRTEQFF
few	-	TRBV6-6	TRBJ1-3	TGTGCCAGCAGTTACGGGAGCTCTGGAAACACCATATATTTT	CASSYGSSGNTIYF
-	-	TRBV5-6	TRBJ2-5	TGTGCCAGCAGCGGATGGAAGGGCGGGGAGACCCAGTACTTC	CASSGWKGGETQYF
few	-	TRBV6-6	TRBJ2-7	TGTGCCAGCGGAAAGGGAGATGAGCAGTACTTC	CASGKGDEQYF
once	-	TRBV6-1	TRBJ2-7	TGTGCCAGCAGTGAAGTCGGGGGAGTCTACGAGCAGTACTTC	CASSEVGGVYEQYF
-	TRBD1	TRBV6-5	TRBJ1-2	TGTGCCAGCAGCCAACAGGGGGGCTATGGCTACACCTTC	CASSQQGGYGYTF
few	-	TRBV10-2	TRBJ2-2	TGCGCCAGCAGCGACATGACGGCAGGGAAGTTCGGGGAGCTGTTTTTT	CASSDMTAGKFGELFF
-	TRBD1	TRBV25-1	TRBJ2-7	TGTGCCAGCAGTGGGCCGGACAGGGCCTACGAGCAGTACTTC	CASSGPDRAYEQYF
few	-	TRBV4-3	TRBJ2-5	TGCGCCAGCAGCCAAGGCGGCACTCGGGCAGGGGAAGAGACCCAGTACTTC	CASSQGGTRAGEETQYF
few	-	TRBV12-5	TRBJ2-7	TGTGCTAGTGGTTTGGGGGACATTTCCTACGAGCAGTACTTC	CASGLGDISYEQYF
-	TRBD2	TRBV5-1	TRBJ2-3	TGCGCCAGCAGCTGGGGCGGGGGGGGAACAGATACGCAGTATTTT	CASSWGGGGTDTQYF
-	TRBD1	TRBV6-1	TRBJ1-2	TGTGCCAGCTTGCTGGGACAGGGAAGACGAGGCTACACCTTC	CASLLGQGRRGYTF
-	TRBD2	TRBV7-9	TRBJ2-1	TGTGCCAGCAGCTCCAGTGCAGCGGGGCCGAAGTACAATGAGCAGTTCTTC	CASSSSAAGPKYNEQFF
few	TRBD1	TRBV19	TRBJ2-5	TGTGCCAGTAGTATCGGGACAGGGGGCACCCTGGGCCAAGAGACCCAGTACTTC	CASSIGTGGTLGQETQYF
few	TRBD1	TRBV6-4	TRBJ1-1	TGTGCCATCACAGGGGGCACTGAAGCTTTCTTT	CAITGGTEAFF
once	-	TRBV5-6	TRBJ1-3	TGTGCCAGCAGTTACTCAGGTTCTGGAAACACCATATATTTT	CASSYSGSGNTIYF
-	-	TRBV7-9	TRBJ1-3	TGTGCCAGCAGCCCCCGAAGCGACTCTGGAAACACCATATATTTT	CASSPRSDSGNTIYF
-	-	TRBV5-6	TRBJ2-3	TGTGCCAGCAGCTTGGGGGGACTCCCTCCCACAGATACGCAGTATTTT	CASSLGGLPPTDTQYF
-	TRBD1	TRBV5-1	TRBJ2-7	TGCGCCAGCAGCTTGTTAGGGACAGCCTACGAGCAGTACTTC	CASSLLGTAYEQYF
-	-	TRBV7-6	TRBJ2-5	TGTGCCAGCAGCTTAGGGTGGAGGGAGACCCAGTACTTC	CASSLGWRETQYF
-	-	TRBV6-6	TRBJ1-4	TGTGCCAGCCGTTCGGTGGGGGGAAATACAAATGAAAAACTGTTTTTT	CASRSVGGNTNEKLFF
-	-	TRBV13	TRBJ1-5	TGTGCCAGCAGCTTAGGCCGCGGGTTCGGCAATCAGCCCCAGCATTTT	CASSLGRGFGNQPQHF
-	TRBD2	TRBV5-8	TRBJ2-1	TGTGCCAGCAGCTTGGGGCGGGGGGGCTCGAATGAGCAGTTCTTC	CASSLGRGGSNEQFF
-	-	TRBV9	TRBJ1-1	TGTGCCAGCAGCGTAGCCCCTAACACTGAAGCTTTCTTT	CASSVAPNTEAFF
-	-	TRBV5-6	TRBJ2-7	TGTGCCAGCAGCTTGGGCGGGTACGAGCAGTACTTC	CASSLGGYEQYF
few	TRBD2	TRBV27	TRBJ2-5	TGTGCCAGCAGTTTGGGGGGACTAGGGTTGACCCAGTACTTC	CASSLGGLGLTQYF
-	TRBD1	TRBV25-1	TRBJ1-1	TGTGCCAGCAGTGAATTAGGGACAGGAAGGAACACTGAAGCTTTCTTT	CASSELGTGRNTEAFF
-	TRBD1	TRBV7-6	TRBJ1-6	TGTGCCAGCAGCTTAGAGCAGGGGGCGAATTCACCCCTCCACTTT	CASSLEQGANSPLHF
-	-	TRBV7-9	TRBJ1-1	TGTTCCAGCAGCCACTTGGTCGGACTGGACACTGAAGCTTTCTTT	CSSSHLVGLDTEAFF
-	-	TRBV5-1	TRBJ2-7	TGCGCCAGCAGCTTGGCCGGGGACGAGCAGTACTTC	CASSLAGDEQYF
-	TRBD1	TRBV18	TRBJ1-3	TGTGCCAGCTCACAAAGTTGGGACAGCCTTGGAAACACCATATATTTT	CASSQSWDSLGNTIYF
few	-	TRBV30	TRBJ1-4	TGTGCCTGGACTCAAGGGGGGGAGGGGGAAAAACTGTTTTTT	CAWTQGGEGEKLFF
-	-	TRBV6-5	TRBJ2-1	TGTGCCAGCACCGAAATGGGGGCTTTAGGCAATGAGCAGTTCTTC	CASTEMGALGNEQFF
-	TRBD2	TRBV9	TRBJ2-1	TGTGCCAGCAGTGCAAGGGACTACTCCTACAATGAGCAGTTCTTC	CASSARDYSYNEQFF
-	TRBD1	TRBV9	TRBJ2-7	TGTGCCAGCAGCGTAGGAGGGGGCCTTAGCTCCTACGAGCAGTACTTC	CASSVGGGLSSYEQYF
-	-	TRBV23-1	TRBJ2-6	TGCGTCAGCAGTCAATCGAAACGGGATTCAACTGGGGCCAACGTCCTGACTTTC	CVSSQSKRDSTGANVLTF
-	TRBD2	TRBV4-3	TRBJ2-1	TGCGCCAGCAGCGCCATCCCGGGACTAGCGGGGAGGTACAATGAGCAGTTCTTC	CASSAIPGLAGRYNEQFF
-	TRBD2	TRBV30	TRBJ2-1	TGTGCCTGGAACGGGGGGGGCCTCAATGAGCAGTTCTTC	CAWNGGGLNEQFF